This T cell receptor (beta chain) was sequenced for a study of cytomegalovirus exposure and HLA in healthy donors. Study conclusions and caveats: There were several of the most significant clusters that appeared linked to common viral pathogens in a later analysis.

Vbeta (60) and Jbeta (13) primers were used in the PCR. Data came from immunoSEQ multiplex PCR; TCRdb stores just in-frame clones and leaves some out. The data contain approximately 210,000 clones, 82% of them singletons. Trimming left V 4 bases short and J 7 bases short, with 19 bases between. The CDR3 spans 15 residues. Germline V lookup: CDR1 MNHEY, CDR2 SVGAGI. Comment on this clone: The antigen remains unidentified.

The source is a man aged 35-49 years in good health and CMV-seropositive. The sample comprised PBMCs. This chain uses TRBV6-5 with TRBJ1-2; no reliable D call. CDR3 sequence (DNA): TGTGCCAGCAGTTCGAAACCTTCGGGTCCGCCTGGCTACACCTTC. It codes for CASSSKPSGPPGYTF.